Below, one T cell receptor beta chain is given with its context. These data belong to a study of OX40 agonist ivuxolimab in advanced cancers. TCRdb's copy holds only in-frame clones and misses some; the assay was immunoSEQ multiplex PCR. The data contain some 74,000 clones, roughly four fifths of them singletons. The germline V and J ends were trimmed by 6 bases and 4 bases, with 9 bases remaining between them. Germline V gene sequence: CDR1 SEHNR, CDR2 FQNEAQ (reference sequence). CDR3 size: 12 residues. The sample in question was CD4+ or CD8+ T cells sorted from blood, obtained in a trial of the OX40 agonist ivuxolimab. The source is an adult with an advanced solid tumor such as melanoma, head and neck, liver or kidney cancer. V is TRBV7-9 and J is TRBJ2-5; D is perhaps TRBD2 (7 bases). The CDR3: CASRAGAETQYF. CDR3 nucleotides: TGTGCCAGCAGGGCGGGGGCAGAGACCCAGTACTTC.